This record concerns one T cell receptor (beta chain) sequence. Its antigen is still unknown. Base qualities are missing; no much larger clone stands one base away. The trim is 3 bases for V and 9 bases for J, with a gap of 6 bases between the germline ends. There are 11 amino acids in the CDR3, from cysteine to phenylalanine inclusive. Only the CDR3 DNA is retained, 33 bases long and in frame from the first base. Sequences ENHRY (CDR1) and SYGVKD (CDR2) are obtained from the germline V gene. The entry originates in a study of cytomegalovirus exposure and HLA in healthy donors (TCRdb year 2017). Notes on the research overall: In an earlier analysis of approximately 640 of the donors, less than 350 Gb of sequence data and 100 million or so unique TCR beta sequences from roughly 180 million T cells were reported. The study aimed to test whether signatures of past pathogen exposure could be identified by cataloging public T cell receptors. Using immunosequencing, the study profiled T cell repertoires from 550 to 750 subjects and related those repertoires to cytomegalovirus serostatus. Besides the first cohort of roughly 700 subjects, a separate validation cohort made up of roughly 120 different subjects was used. Approximately 300 gigabases of sequencing data and approximately 85 million unique TCR sequences were included in an early release covering 550 to 800 HLA-typed donors. A later genetic analysis used genome-wide SNP genotypes for about three fifths of the 666 donors, treating that subset as a discovery cohort. Among about 410 genotyped donors of the cohort, an average of around 240,000 unique TCR beta nucleotide sequences was sequenced per donor, of which about 18% were non-productive. Typing coverage differed by locus: A, B, C, DRB1 and DQB1 were typed in roughly 629-630 donors, DQA1 in 500 to 550, DPA1 in 600 to 610, and DPB1 in 400 to 480. An earlier analysis of 450 to 750 of the donors used high-throughput TCR beta sequencing to judge whether each TCR beta V gene segment behaved as functional or pseudogenic. The study combined high-throughput TCR immunosequencing, statistical association of individual TCRs with disease status, and machine learning to predict cytomegalovirus infection status. Of the roughly 400 genotyped donors, about 84% fell in the genetic ancestry cluster associated with self-reported Caucasian donors. Alongside the repertoire data, information on donor age, sex, ethnicity and CMV serostatus was compiled. All discovery cohort repertoires had been generated on a single sequencing platform. Because of strong linkage in the cohort, a handful of DR-DQ haplotypes were treated as single units for association and clustering. Class I and class II HLA loci were covered by the typing at four-digit resolution. Rather than using new phenotypic data, the later analysis identified candidate immune exposures from TCR beta sequences and from how often those sequences occurred across donors. In a later analysis, previously published TCR beta repertoires from several hundred donors were re-analyzed and high-resolution HLA genotyping was added so that TCR occurrence patterns could be studied. General conclusions and limits of the study: The classifier was reported to diagnose cytomegalovirus status with high specificity and sensitivity in both the original and validation cohorts. Compared with equally common non-associated chains, HLA-associated TCR beta chains in a later analysis were more clonally expanded and had lower generation probabilities. A later analysis reported that several top co-occurrence clusters appeared linked to parvovirus B19, influenza, CMV and Epstein-Barr virus. Across donors, most TCR sequences were observed very rarely, whereas some public TCRs were present in many individuals. Only TCR beta chains were sequenced in this cohort, and the absence of alpha or paired-chain data limited detectable features. The only immune exposure information available for the cohort was CMV serostatus. Strong co-occurrence of HLA alleles, especially DR and DQ, made assigning TCR associations to individual alleles difficult. Some IMGT-functional V segments, including TRBV6-2 and TRBV6-3, could not be told apart with the 87-base-pair reads, so those segments were excluded. A further reported finding was that TCR beta sequences accurately predicted the HLA-A and HLA-B alleles for most subjects in the first cohort. A cluster of highly shared sequence variants was judged likely to be a technical artifact of the sequencing pipeline. In a later genetic analysis, fewer N-insertions in productive TCRs were reported among donors in an Asian-associated ancestry cluster than the roughly 700-donor mean. Correlated functional status among segregating V segments might reflect linkage disequilibrium, but an unknown experimental factor could not be ruled out. Roughly uniform sequencing depth across donors was assumed in presence/absence analyses, although this assumption may not hold. The study gave a list of 150 to 200 TCR beta chains associated with cytomegalovirus. It was suggested by the authors that the approach could potentially be generalized to other disease states and immunological phenotypes. A later genetic analysis associated a missense DCLRE1C variant with V-gene and J-gene trimming of TCR beta chains, and an independent cohort replicated the association. A later analysis found that most CMV-associated TCR beta chains appeared HLA-restricted, with HLA associations seemingly driven largely by CMV exposure. The earlier analysis of approximately 540 of the donors excluded roughly 17 rarely observed V segments, including chromosome 9 orphons, because counts were too low. In an earlier analysis of about 550 of the donors, most TCR beta V segments were observed in productive rearrangements about 90% or about 30% of the time, broadly matching IMGT annotations. At a false discovery rate of 0.05, a later analysis linked fewer than 20,000 TCR beta sequences to specific HLA alleles. According to a later analysis, TCR association rates differed among HLA loci, with DRB1 alleles showing the most associated TCRs and HLA-C alleles showing the fewest. HLA typing was unavailable for some donors at each locus, so association tests used only the typed subset. In vitro tests confirmed that a few of the cytomegalovirus-associated TCR beta chains recognize cytomegalovirus antigens.

The cohort comprised approximately 700 healthy bone marrow donors. At the time of sampling, all cohort members were nominally healthy, though unrecorded immune exposures were likely present. The donor tested CMV seronegative and was one of the 352 seronegative cohort members. A peripheral blood sample was provided by each donor, and peripheral blood mononuclear cells were used for TCR beta sequencing. The Qiagen DNeasy Blood Extraction Kit was used to extract genomic DNA from the blood cell samples. Receptors were amplified or captured by the immunoSEQ multiplex PCR assay. A mixture of 60 forward primers for TCR Vbeta segments and 13 reverse primers for TCR Jbeta segments was used in the multiplex PCR. The CDR3 region of rearranged TCR beta genes was amplified from genomic DNA by a multiplex PCR assay. On the Illumina HiSeq System, the amplified TCR beta libraries were sequenced as 87-base-pair reads. The study's own analysis went as follows. A later analysis counted tens of millions of unique TCR beta chains across the 550 to 700 repertoires, and 10 million to 11 million of these chains were shared by at least two donors. Raw reads were error-corrected and collapsed into unique sequences by a nearest-neighbor algorithm in which closely related sequences were merged to remove PCR and sequencing errors. V, D and J gene segments were assigned by aligning CDR3 sequences to IMGT reference sequences. For a sequence to be retained, at least a six-nucleotide match to both a V gene segment and a J gene segment was required. A rearrangement counted as productive if the CDR3 had no stop codons and remained in frame with V and J, and every other rearrangement counted as non-productive. CDR3 was defined according to IMGT convention as the region running from the second conserved V-encoded cysteine to the conserved J-encoded phenylalanine. Sequences without an unambiguous match to a single V gene segment were excluded from the earlier analysis of several hundred of the donors. In an earlier analysis of approximately 500 of the donors, a V segment was called functional when productive rearrangements were above 56.7%, and segregating when the standard deviation between donors exceeded 5%. To diagnose cytomegalovirus status from the catalog of TCR beta chain sequences, a statistical classification framework was built. In a later analysis, V and J genes were assigned by comparing TCR nucleotide sequences against IMGT/GENE-DB human TR gene sequences. The TCRdist pipeline was used in a later analysis to assign CDR3 sequences and most-parsimonious VDJ recombination scenarios. A later analysis defined each TCR beta chain by its CDR3 amino acid sequence plus V-gene family, and excluded reads lacking a unique V-gene family. In a later analysis, fewer than 650 highly shared, low-generation-probability nucleotide sequences were removed to address suspected cross-contamination and a sequencing artifact. A later analysis calculated a clonal expansion index for each public chain from normalized within-repertoire ranks of inferred template counts. In a later analysis, generation probabilities were computed using a VDJ recombination model fitted to out-of-frame rearrangements, and the results were checked against IGoR. In a later analysis, TCR-TCR, TCR-HLA and TCR-CMV co-occurrence was scored with hypergeometric tests, and a repertoire-size bias correction was applied to TCR pairs. To estimate false discovery rates, a later analysis permuted the HLA or CMV assignments 20 times. In a later analysis, co-occurring TCRs were grouped with DBSCAN, and TCRdist sequence similarity was added when clustering was performed within HLA-allele-positive subsets. Repertoires with fewer than 30,000 or more than 120,000 public chains were left out of co-occurrence clustering, as were about five repertoires with anomalous nucleotide sharing. TCRdb mirrors the immuneACCESS table, restricted to in-frame sequences. Some clones are absent from its copies; in checked studies, under half trace to an unresolved V gene, and the reason for the others is unknown. V and J calls and clone size are copied from that table; D and trimming were computed from the DNA. The sample table shows about 160,000 clones, and 86% are seen once. Around 1.8% of the sample is held by the ten biggest clonotypes.

Sequenced material: PBMCs. This chain is built from TRBV10-3 and TRBJ2-1; the D gene is not confidently resolved. The receptor comes from a young woman in good health and CMV-seronegative. Read as DNA, the sequence is TGTGCCATCAGTGACCGTTTTGAGCAGTTCTTC. Translation gives CAISDRFEQFF.